The 10 T cell receptor beta chains reported below all come from one sample, sequenced in a study of control samples from healthy donors and cancer patients. Method: immunoSEQ multiplex PCR; TCRdb's copy keeps in-frame clones and lacks some. The repertoire holds 110,000 to 150,000 clones, with around nine tenths as singletons. The specimen sequenced was blood. Source of these receptors: a man younger than 40 in good health.

This chain uses TRBV6-5 with TRBJ1-1; D remains unclear. With 7 bases removed from V and 1 base from J, the gap between germline ends came to 4 bases. The length of the CDR3 is 11 residues. Germline lookup yields CDR1 MNHEY and CDR2 SVGAGI. The CDR3 nucleotides are TGTGCCAGCAAGGAGAACACTGAAGCTTTCTTT. Amino acid sequence: CASKENTEAFF.

The V call is TRBV27, the J call TRBJ1-5; D gene ambiguous. The CDR3 runs 15 residues. V was clipped by 3 bases and J by 0 bases, with 9 bases between them. CDR1 is MNHEY and CDR2 is SMNVEV in the germline V gene (reference sequence). CDR3 region: CASSLEGISNQPQHF. The CDR3 nucleotides read TGTGCCAGCAGTTTGGAAGGGATTAGCAATCAGCCCCAGCATTTT.

The rearrangement joins TRBV4-3 to TRBJ2-7; 8 bases fit TRBD1. Germline CDR1 is LGHNA and CDR2 is YSLEER. The CDR3 length is 16 residues. V gave up 0 bases and J gave up 2 bases; unmatched junction bases: 6. In nucleotides, the CDR3 is TGCGCCAGCAGCCAAGATGGTCAGGGGGCTACCTACGAGCAGTACTTC. Amino acid sequence: CASSQDGQGATYEQYF.

The V call is TRBV27, the J call TRBJ2-7; TRBD1 agrees at 8 bases. Per germline, CDR1 MNHEY and CDR2 SMNVEV (reference sequence). The J segment lost 2 bases and the V segment lost 8 bases, leaving 8 bases of the junction unmatched. The CDR3 contains 14 residues. The CDR3: CASAPGTGTYEQYF. CDR3 nucleotide sequence: TGTGCCAGCGCCCCCGGGACAGGTACCTACGAGCAGTACTTC.

The gene calls are TRBV24-1 and TRBJ2-5; 7 bases align to TRBD2. V gave up 6 bases and J gave up 4 bases; unmatched junction bases: 4. The germline V gene has CDR1 KGHDR and CDR2 SFDVKD. This CDR3 contains 13 residues. The CDR3 bases are TGTGCCACCAGTCTGGGAGGGAGAGAGACCCAGTACTTC. Amino acids: CATSLGGRETQYF.

This clone has more than one count but fewer than ten. This chain uses TRBV24-1 with TRBJ2-2; 8 nucleotides align to TRBD1. CDR3 size: 16 residues. With 2 bases clipped from V and 4 bases from J, the junction kept 5 bases outside the gene matches. Per the germline V gene, CDR1 is KGHDR and CDR2 is SFDVKD. CDR3 coding DNA: TGTGCCACCAGTGATTCAGGACAGGGCATCACCGGGGAGCTGTTTTTT. Translating gives CATSDSGQGITGELFF.

The rearrangement uses TRBV23-1 and TRBJ1-2; maybe TRBD1 (6 bases). TRBV23-1 is reported as an ORF; its role is uncertain. This CDR3 spans 13 amino acids. Trimming shortened V by 4 bases and J by 8 bases, and 14 bases separated the two germline ends. The CDR3 DNA reads as TGCGCCAGCAGTCCCCCCCCAGGGGTAGGCTACACCTTC. Translating gives CASSPPPGVGYTF.

This clone was recorded once. The genes are TRBV5-6 and TRBJ2-7; D is undetermined. This CDR3 has 11 residues. The germline V gene encodes CDR1 SGHDT and CDR2 YYEEEE. V was clipped by 5 bases and J by 3 bases, with 6 bases between them. CDR3 coding DNA: TGTGCCAGCAGTTCTTACTACGAGCAGTACTTC. This codes for CASSSYYEQYF.

The genes are TRBV7-9 and TRBJ2-5; 10 bases align to TRBD1. J lost 5 bases, V lost 5 bases, and 5 bases had no gene match. Germline-derived CDR1 and CDR2 are SEHNR and FQNEAQ (reference sequence). The CDR3 runs 14 residues. The CDR3 spells CASSQTGGIETQYF. The CDR3 DNA sequence: TGTGCCAGCAGCCAGACAGGGGGCATTGAGACCCAGTACTTC.

The V and J genes are TRBV18 and TRBJ2-7; no definite D call. The CDR3 totals 14 residues. The ends were cut back, 0 bases at V and 4 bases at J, with 10 bases in the middle. CDR1 is KGHSH and CDR2 is LQKENI in the germline V gene. In DNA form, the CDR3 reads TGTGCCAGCTCACCACCGATTCTTACATACGAGCAGTACTTC. Translating gives CASSPPILTYEQYF.